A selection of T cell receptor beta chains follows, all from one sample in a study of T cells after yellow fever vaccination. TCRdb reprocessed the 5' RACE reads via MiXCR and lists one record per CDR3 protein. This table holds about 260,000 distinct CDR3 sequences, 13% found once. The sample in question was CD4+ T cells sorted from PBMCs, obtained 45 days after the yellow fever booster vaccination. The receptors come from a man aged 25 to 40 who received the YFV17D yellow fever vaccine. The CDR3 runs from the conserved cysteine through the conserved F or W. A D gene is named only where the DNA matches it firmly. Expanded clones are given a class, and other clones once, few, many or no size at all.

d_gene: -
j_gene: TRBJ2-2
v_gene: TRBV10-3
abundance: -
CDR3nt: TGTGCCATCAGTGGGTACGGACATCGCCCGAACACCGGGGAGCTGTTTTTT
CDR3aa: CAISGYGHRPNTGELFF

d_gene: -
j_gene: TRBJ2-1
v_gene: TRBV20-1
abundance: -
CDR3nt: TGCAGTGCTCACTATTACAATGAGCAGTTCTTC
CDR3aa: CSAHYYNEQFF

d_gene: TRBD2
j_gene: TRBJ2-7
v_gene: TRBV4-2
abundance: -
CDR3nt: TGTGCCAGCAGCCACCCCATAGCGGGAGGCGGGTACGAGCAGTACTTC
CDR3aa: CASSHPIAGGGYEQYF

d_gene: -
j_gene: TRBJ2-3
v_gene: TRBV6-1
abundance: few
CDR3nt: TGTGCCAGCAGTGAGAGGAGGGGGAGGGCCGGCGCAGATACGCAGTATTTT
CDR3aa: CASSERRGRAGADTQYF

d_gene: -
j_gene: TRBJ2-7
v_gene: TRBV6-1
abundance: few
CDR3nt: TGTGCCAGCAGTCCAGGGACGGGGGTAAGCAACGAGCAGTACTTC
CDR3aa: CASSPGTGVSNEQYF

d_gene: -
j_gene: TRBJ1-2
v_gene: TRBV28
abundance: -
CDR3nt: TGTGCCAGCAGTTTCTACCTTAACTATGGCTACACCTTC
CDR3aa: CASSFYLNYGYTF

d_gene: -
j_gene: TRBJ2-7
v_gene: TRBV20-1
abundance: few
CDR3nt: TGCAGTGCTAGAGGTTTCGCGGGATACGAGCAGTACTTC
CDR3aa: CSARGFAGYEQYF

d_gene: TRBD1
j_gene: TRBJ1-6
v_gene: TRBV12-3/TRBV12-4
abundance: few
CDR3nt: TGTGCCAGCAGTTTAGGACAGGGGTATTCACCCCTCCACTTT
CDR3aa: CASSLGQGYSPLHF

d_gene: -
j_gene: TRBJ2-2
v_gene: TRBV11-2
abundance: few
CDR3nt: TGTGCCAGCCATTGGGCGGCCGGGGAGCTGTTTTTT
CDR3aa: CASHWAAGELFF

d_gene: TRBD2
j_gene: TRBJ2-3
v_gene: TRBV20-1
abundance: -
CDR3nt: TGCAGTGCTAGGAGGGCGGGAGGTGGCGCAGATACGCAGTATTTT
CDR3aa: CSARRAGGGADTQYF

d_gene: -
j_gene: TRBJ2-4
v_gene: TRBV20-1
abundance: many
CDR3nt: TGCAGTGTCCTTACTAGGAAAAACATTCAGTACTTC
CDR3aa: CSVLTRKNIQYF

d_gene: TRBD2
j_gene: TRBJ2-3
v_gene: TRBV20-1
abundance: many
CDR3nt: TGCAGTGCTAGCCCCTTATCGGGGGGACGCACAGATACGCAGTATTTT
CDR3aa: CSASPLSGGRTDTQYF

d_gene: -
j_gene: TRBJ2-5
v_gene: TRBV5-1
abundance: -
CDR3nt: TGCGCCAGCAGCTTGGGGGCAGATTTCGAGACCCAGTACTTC
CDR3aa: CASSLGADFETQYF

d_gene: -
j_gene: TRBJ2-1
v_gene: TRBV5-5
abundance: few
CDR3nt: TGTGCCAGCAGCAAGCAGCGACAGGCGCACAATGAGCAGTTCTTC
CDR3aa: CASSKQRQAHNEQFF

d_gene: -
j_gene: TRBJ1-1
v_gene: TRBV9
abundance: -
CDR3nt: TGTGCCAGCAGCTCTAATGGCAGGGGCACTGAAGCTTTCTTT
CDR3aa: CASSSNGRGTEAFF

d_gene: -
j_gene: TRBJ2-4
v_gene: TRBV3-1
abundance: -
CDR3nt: TGTGCCAGCAGCCAAGATATTCCCACAGTAGCCAAAAACATTCAGTACTTC
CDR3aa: CASSQDIPTVAKNIQYF

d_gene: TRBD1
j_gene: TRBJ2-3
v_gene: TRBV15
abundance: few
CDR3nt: TGTGCCACCAGCGAGGGAAGGACAGGGGTAATAGATACGCAGTATTTT
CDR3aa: CATSEGRTGVIDTQYF

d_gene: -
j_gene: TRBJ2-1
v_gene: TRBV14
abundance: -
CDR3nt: TGTGCCAGCAGCCAATGGAGAGAGCAGTTCTTC
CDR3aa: CASSQWREQFF

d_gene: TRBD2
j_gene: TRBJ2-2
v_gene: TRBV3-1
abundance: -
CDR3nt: TGTGCCAGCACCTCCGAACTAGCGGGAGTGGATACCGGGGAGCTGTTTTTT
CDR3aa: CASTSELAGVDTGELFF

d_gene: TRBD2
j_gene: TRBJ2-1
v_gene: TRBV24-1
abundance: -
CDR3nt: TGTGCCACCAGTGATCAGATCCGGGGAGGGATCTCCTACAATGAGCAGTTCTTC
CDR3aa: CATSDQIRGGISYNEQFF

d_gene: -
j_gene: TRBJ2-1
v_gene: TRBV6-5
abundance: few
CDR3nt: TGTGCCAGCAGTTTGGGGGAGACCCTCTCCTACAATGAGCAGTTCTTC
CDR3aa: CASSLGETLSYNEQFF

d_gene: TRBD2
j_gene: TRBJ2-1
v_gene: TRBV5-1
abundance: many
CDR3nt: TGCGCCAGCCGTCTAGCGGAATACAATGAGCAGTTCTTC
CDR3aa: CASRLAEYNEQFF

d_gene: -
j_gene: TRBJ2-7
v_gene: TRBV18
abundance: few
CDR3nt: TGTGCCAGCTCACCATCGAGGTCCCGCGAGCAGTACTTC
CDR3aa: CASSPSRSREQYF

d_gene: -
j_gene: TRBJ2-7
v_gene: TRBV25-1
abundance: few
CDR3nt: TGTGCCAGCAGTGAATATGGGTTAGGTTTCGAGCAGTACTTC
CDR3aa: CASSEYGLGFEQYF

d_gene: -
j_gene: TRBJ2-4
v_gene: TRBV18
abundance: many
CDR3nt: TGTGCCAGCTCACCAAATCTGAACATTCAGTACTTC
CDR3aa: CASSPNLNIQYF

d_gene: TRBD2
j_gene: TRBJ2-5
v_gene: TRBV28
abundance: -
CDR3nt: TGTGCCAGCAGTACCCCCCTAGCGGGCGGTGAGACCCAGTACTTC
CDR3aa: CASSTPLAGGETQYF

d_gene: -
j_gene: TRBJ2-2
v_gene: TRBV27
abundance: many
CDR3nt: TGTGCCAGCAGCGGAGGAGGTGGCACCGGGGAGCTGTTTTTT
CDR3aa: CASSGGGGTGELFF

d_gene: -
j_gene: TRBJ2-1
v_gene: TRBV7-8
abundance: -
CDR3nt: TGTGCCAGCAGCTCACGAAGCGGGTCCTACAATGAGCAGTTCTTC
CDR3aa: CASSSRSGSYNEQFF

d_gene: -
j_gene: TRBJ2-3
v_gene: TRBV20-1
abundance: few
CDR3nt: TGCAGTGCTAGAGATACAAATACGCAGTATTTT
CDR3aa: CSARDTNTQYF

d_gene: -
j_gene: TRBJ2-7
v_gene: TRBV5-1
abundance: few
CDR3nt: TGCGCCAGCAGCTTGGATCCGCAAAGTTCTTCCTACGAGCAGTACTTC
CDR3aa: CASSLDPQSSSYEQYF

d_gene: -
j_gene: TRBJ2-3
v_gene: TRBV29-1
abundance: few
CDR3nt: TGCAGCGTTGAGGGGGGTTTCAGCACAGATACGCAGTATTTT
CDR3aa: CSVEGGFSTDTQYF

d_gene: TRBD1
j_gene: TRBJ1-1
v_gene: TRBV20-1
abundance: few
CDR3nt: TGCAGTGCCCAAGGACAGGGGAACACTGAAGCTTTCTTT
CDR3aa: CSAQGQGNTEAFF

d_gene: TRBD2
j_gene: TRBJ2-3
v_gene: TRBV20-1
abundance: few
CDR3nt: TGCAGTGCCGACACTAGCGGGGCTAGCACAGATACGCAGTATTTT
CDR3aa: CSADTSGASTDTQYF

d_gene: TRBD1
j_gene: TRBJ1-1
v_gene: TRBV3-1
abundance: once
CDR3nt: TGTGCCAGCAGCCTTGGGACAGGCGATATGAACACTGAAGCTTTCTTT
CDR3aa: CASSLGTGDMNTEAFF

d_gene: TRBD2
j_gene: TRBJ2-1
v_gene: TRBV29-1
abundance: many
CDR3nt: TGCAGCGACGCGCCGACTAGCGGGAGTTATGAGCAGTTCTTC
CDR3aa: CSDAPTSGSYEQFF

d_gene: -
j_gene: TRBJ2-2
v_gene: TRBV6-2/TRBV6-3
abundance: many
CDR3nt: TGTGCCAGCAGCCAGATGGGCGCGGCCGGGGAGCTGTTTTTT
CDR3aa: CASSQMGAAGELFF

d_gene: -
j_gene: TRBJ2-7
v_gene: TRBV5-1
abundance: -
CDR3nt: TGCGCCAGCAGCCCCGGAAGAGGGAACGAGCAGTACTTC
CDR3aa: CASSPGRGNEQYF

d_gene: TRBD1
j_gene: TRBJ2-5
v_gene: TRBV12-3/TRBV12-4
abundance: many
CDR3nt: TGTGCCAGCAGTTTAGGTCAGGGGGTAGAGACCCAGTACTTC
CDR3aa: CASSLGQGVETQYF

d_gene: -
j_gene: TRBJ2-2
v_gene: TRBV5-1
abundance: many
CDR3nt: TGTGCCAGCAGTTTACAGGCGAACACCGGGGAGCTGTTTTTT
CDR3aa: CASSLQANTGELFF

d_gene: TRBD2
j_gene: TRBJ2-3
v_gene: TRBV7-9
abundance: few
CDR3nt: TGTGCCAGCAGCTTCGGGAGGGGTCCACGGGGCACAGATACGCAGTATTTT
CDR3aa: CASSFGRGPRGTDTQYF

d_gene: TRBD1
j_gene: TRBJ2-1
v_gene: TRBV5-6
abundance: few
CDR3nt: TGTGCCAGCAGCCTGAGACAGGGGATATCGGGGAATGAGCAGTTCTTC
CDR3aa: CASSLRQGISGNEQFF

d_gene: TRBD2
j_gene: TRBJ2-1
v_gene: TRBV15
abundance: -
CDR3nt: TGTGCCACCAGCAGAGAAAATGCGACTAGCGGGAGCTATGAGCAGTTCTTC
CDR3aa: CATSRENATSGSYEQFF

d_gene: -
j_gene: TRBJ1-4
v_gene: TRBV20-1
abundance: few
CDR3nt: TGCAGTGCTTCGCCCGGGAGGGAGGAAAAACTGTTTTTT
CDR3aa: CSASPGREEKLFF

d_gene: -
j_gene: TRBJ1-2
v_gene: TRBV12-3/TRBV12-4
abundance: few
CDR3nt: TGTGCCAGCAGTTTCGCCGGGAGGGACCTCTATGGCTACACCTTC
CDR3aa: CASSFAGRDLYGYTF

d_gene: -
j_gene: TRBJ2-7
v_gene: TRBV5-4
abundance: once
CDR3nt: TGTGCCAGCAGCTTTGCGTTAGAGGGGGACGAGCAGTACTTC
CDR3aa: CASSFALEGDEQYF

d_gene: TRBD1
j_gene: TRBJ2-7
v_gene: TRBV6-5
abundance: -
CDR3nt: TGTGCCAGCAGTTACTCTGACAGGGGTAGGTCCGAGCAGTACTTC
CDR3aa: CASSYSDRGRSEQYF

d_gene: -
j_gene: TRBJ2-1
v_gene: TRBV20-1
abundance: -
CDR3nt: TGCAGTCAGATACCCGCACAACAGGGAGGGAATTCCTACAATGAGCAGTTCTTC
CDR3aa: CSQIPAQQGGNSYNEQFF

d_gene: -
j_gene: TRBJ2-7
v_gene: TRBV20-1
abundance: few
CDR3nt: TGCAGTGCTCTCCCAGGGACCCCCTACGAGCAGTACTTC
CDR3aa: CSALPGTPYEQYF

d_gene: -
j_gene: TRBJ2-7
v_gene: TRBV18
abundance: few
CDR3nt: TGTGCCAGCTCAGAGGCGGAGCCCTCCTACGAGCAGTACTTC
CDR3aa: CASSEAEPSYEQYF

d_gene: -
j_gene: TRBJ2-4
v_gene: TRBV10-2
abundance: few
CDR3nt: TGCGCCAGCAGTGAGTTTCCAGGCCTAGCCAAAAACATTCAGTACTTC
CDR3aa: CASSEFPGLAKNIQYF